Below, 19 T cell receptor beta chains from the same sample are listed, as sequenced in a study of blood T cells in healthy people across ages. Together with a sample-barcoded 5' primer, a J-beta primer mix was included in a second PCR lasting roughly 6 to 12 cycles. TCRdb processed the 5' RACE reads anew with MiXCR; each CDR3 protein has one entry. The sample includes about 1.8 million distinct CDR3 sequences, around 50% of them seen just once. Source material: blood. These receptors were taken from a woman in her forties in good health.

This clonotype was counted a few times. The chain employs TRBV4-1 and TRBJ1-5; 7 bases match TRBD1. Germline trimming cut 1 base from V and 2 bases from J; bases unmatched to any gene: 8. The CDR3 loop spans 17 amino acids. Germline CDR1 is MGHRA and CDR2 is YSYEKL. CDR3 sequence reads: CASSQVGTGVRNQPQHF. The CDR3 DNA is TGCGCCAGCAGCCAAGTGGGAACAGGGGTACGCAATCAGCCCCAGCATTTT.

This clonotype is a singleton in its sample. This chain joins TRBV6-5 and TRBJ2-7; 12 bases are a match to TRBD2. The J call may not be correct, given that the DNA end is closer to TRBJ2-5. The CDR3 runs 15 residues. CDR1 is MNHEY and CDR2 is SVGAGI in the germline V gene. The DNA of the CDR3 is TGTGCCAGCATTCGGACTAGCGGGGCGGGAGGGACCCAGTACTTC. It is translated as CASIRTSGAGGTQYF.

V usage is TRBV20-1 and J usage is TRBJ2-5; D gene ambiguous. The CDR3 is made up of 15 amino acids. V was pared by 0 bases and J by 1 base, with 12 bases between. The germline V gene has CDR1 DFQATT and CDR2 SNEGSKA (reference sequence). The CDR3 nucleotides are TGCAGTGCTAGAGATACCCGGTCGACCCAAGAGACCCAGTACTTC. It codes for CSARDTRSTQETQYF.

Details on this clonotype: Relative to the germline gene, one junction end is altered; a read error may explain this. The rearrangement joins TRBV27 to TRBJ2-1, with 8 nucleotides matching TRBD2. The CDR3 extends over 15 amino acids. Germline V CDR1 and CDR2: MNHEY, SMNVEV (reference sequence). The CDR3 loop is CTSSLWRGAYNEQFF. CDR3 sequence (DNA): TGCACCAGCAGTTTATGGCGGGGGGCCTACAATGAGCAGTTCTTC.

In its sample, this clonotype was seen a few times. J is TRBJ1-2 and V is TRBV28; no clear D gene. CDR3 length equals 15 residues. V was shortened by 5 bases and J by 6 bases, with 19 bases between the two germline ends. Germline V gene lookup returns CDR1 MDHEN and CDR2 SYDVKM. The CDR3 region has the DNA TGTGCCAGCAGTCCTCCCGGTCTCGGGTGGGATGGCTACACCTTC. It is translated as CASSPPGLGWDGYTF.

In its sample, this clonotype was seen a few times. This chain uses TRBV12-5 with TRBJ2-3; no clear D. This CDR3 region has 15 residues. V shed 1 base and J shed 1 base, with 9 bases lying between them. Germline V lookup: CDR1 LGHNT, CDR2 FRNRAP. CDR3 sequence reads: CASGLDLGGTDTQYF. DNA for the CDR3: TGTGCTAGTGGTTTGGATCTAGGCGGCACAGATACGCAGTATTTT.

J is TRBJ1-5 and V is TRBV20-1; 8 nucleotides match TRBD1. Germline CDR1 and CDR2: DFQATT and SNEGSKA (reference sequence). With V trimmed by 3 bases and J by 10 bases, 8 bases remained unmatched. The CDR3 has 13 residues. CDR3 region: CSASPDRVEPQHF. The CDR3 DNA is TGCAGTGCTAGTCCGGACAGGGTTGAACCCCAGCATTTT.

The V gene is TRBV28, the J gene TRBJ2-7; D call uncertain. Germline loops: CDR1 MDHEN, CDR2 SYDVKM. The V end was cut by 8 bases, the J end by 6 bases, with 14 bases between. The CDR3 length is 12 residues. The CDR3 DNA follows: TGTGCCAGCTGCGAGGAATTCGGCGAGCAGTACTTC. This encodes CASCEEFGEQYF.

J is TRBJ2-1 and V is TRBV5-1; unclear D gene. Germline V gene sequence: CDR1 SGHRS, CDR2 YFSETQ. Trimming left V 0 bases short and J 10 bases short, with 8 bases between. This CDR3 comprises 12 residues. Written as DNA, the CDR3 is TGCGCCAGCAGCTTGGCTGACTCAGAGCAGTTCTTC. It codes for CASSLADSEQFF.

This clonotype was detected only a few times. The rearrangement joins TRBV20-1 to TRBJ2-1, with a possible D match to TRBD2 (6 bases). V dropped 6 bases and J dropped 5 bases, with 8 bases sitting between them. From germline, CDR1 is DFQATT and CDR2 SNEGSKA (reference sequence). The CDR3 loop spans 11 amino acids. The CDR3 loop reads CSAERDNEQFF. The CDR3 DNA reads TGCAGTGCAGAGCGGGACAATGAGCAGTTCTTC.

This chain connects TRBV29-1 to TRBJ2-1; no definite D call. CDR1 SQVTM and CDR2 ANQGSEA come from the germline V gene. The CDR3 totals 13 residues. Deletions cut 6 bases from V and 5 bases from J, with 14 bases between. The CDR3 loop is CSVSGLSHNEQFF. In DNA form, the CDR3 reads TGCAGCGTAAGTGGTTTATCCCACAATGAGCAGTTCTTC.

The rearrangement joins TRBV24-1 to TRBJ2-3, with TRBD1 as a possible D gene (6 bases). This CDR3 has 11 residues. The V end was cut by 11 bases, the J end by 6 bases, with 11 bases between. Per the germline V gene, CDR1 is KGHDR and CDR2 is SFDVKD. CDR3 DNA sequence: TGTGCCATCAAGAGGGGGGATACGCAGTATTTT. Its protein product is CAIKRGDTQYF.

The chain couples TRBV7-2 to TRBJ2-7, with 7 bases identical to TRBD2. J gave up 6 bases and V 5 bases, and 7 bases lay outside the gene matches. CDR1 is SGHTA and CDR2 is FQGNSA in the germline V gene. CDR3 size: 13 residues. Here the CDR3 DNA reads TGTGCCAGCAGCACCCGGGGGGTCAGCGAGCAGTACTTC. Translated: CASSTRGVSEQYF.

The chain has TRBV28 and TRBJ2-5; either TRBD1 or TRBD2 may fit D (5 bases each). The J call may be incorrect, as the DNA end agrees better with TRBJ2-7. The length of the CDR3 is 15 residues. The germline V gene encodes CDR1 MDHEN and CDR2 SYDVKM. Here the CDR3 reads CASSLGGAMRGEQYF. The DNA of the CDR3 is TGTGCCAGCAGTTTGGGTGGGGCCATGAGGGGCGAGCAGTACTTC.

The chain uses TRBV4-1 and TRBJ2-1; D uncertain. The germline gives CDR1 MGHRA, CDR2 YSYEKL. This CDR3 spans 14 amino acids. V gave up 1 base and J gave up 8 bases, with 12 bases separating them. Written as DNA, the CDR3 is TGCGCCAGCAGCCAAGTCCCCCGGCTTGATGAGCAGTTCTTC. This codes for CASSQVPRLDEQFF.

This clonotype was observed a few times. The chain has TRBV6-5 and TRBJ2-7; D may be TRBD2 (5 bases). Trimming took 6 bases from V and 3 from J, leaving 15 bases between them. The germline gives CDR1 MNHEY, CDR2 SVGAGI. CDR3 length: 14 residues. Here the CDR3 reads CASSPGVGRYEQYF. The CDR3 DNA reads as TGTGCCAGCAGCCCCGGGGTCGGGCGCTACGAGCAGTACTTC.

In its sample, this clonotype was seen a few times. The chain uses TRBV12-3 or TRBV12-4 and TRBJ2-4; weak D call: TRBD2 (6 bases). Trimming removed 6 bases at V and 13 bases at J, with 19 bases between. The CDR3 runs to 13 residues. The CDR3 DNA sequence: TGTGCCAGCAGCGTACAGCCCTGGGGGGAGCAGTACTTC. It encodes CASSVQPWGEQYF.

The V gene is TRBV10-3, the J gene TRBJ2-3; TRBD2 matches 13 bases. Trimming took 7 bases from V and 0 from J; bases not matched to a gene: 7. CDR3 size: 17 residues. The germline V gene has CDR1 ENHRY and CDR2 SYGVKD. In DNA form, the CDR3 reads TGTGCCATCATGCATCCGGGACTAGCGGGGAGCACAGATACGCAGTATTTT. Its protein is CAIMHPGLAGSTDTQYF.

This clonotype has a handful of counts. The V gene is TRBV6-2 or TRBV6-3, the J gene TRBJ2-1; no clear D. There are 12 residues in the CDR3. The V end lost 0 bases, the J end lost 13 bases, and 10 bases lay between the germline ends. Germline assignment: CDR1 MNHEY and CDR2 SVGEGT. CDR3 sequence: CASSYSSQRQFF. DNA of the CDR3: TGTGCCAGCAGTTACTCATCCCAACGCCAGTTCTTC.